A selection of T cell receptor beta chains follows, all from one sample in a study of beta chain features in type 1 diabetes. Only in-frame clones appear in the TCRdb table, and some are missing; sequencing was by immunoSEQ multiplex PCR. The table records hundreds of thousands of clones, less than 10% of them present only once. Source material: central memory CD4+ T cells from blood. These receptors were obtained from a woman aged 18-35 years in good health. The CDR3 runs from the conserved cysteine through the conserved F or W.

>TRBJ2-5|TRBV5-1
CASSAWTAQETQYF
>TRBJ1-4|TRBV4-2
CASTPGGTENEKLFF
>TRBJ2-6|TRBV2
CASSERQSSGWANVLTF
>TRBJ2-5|TRBV5-1
CASSLSGLKQETQYF
>TRBJ2-5|TRBV19
CASSGTGETTQYF
>TRBJ1-2|TRBV9
CASSPPDRDYGYTF
>TRBJ1-1|TRBV27
CASGAGTNTEAFF
>TRBJ2-7|TRBV7-2
CASSIGPPNEQYF
>TRBJ2-7|TRBV7-9
CASSLHGAPGEQYF
>TRBJ1-3|TRBV6-1
CASSAQGIGGGNTIYF
>TRBJ2-3|TRBV10-2
CASRETSTDTQYF
>TRBJ2-7|TRBV9
CASSVGDRGREQYF
>TRBJ2-3|TRBV7-6
CASSLARVSGSFTDTQYF
>TRBJ2-3|TRBV25-1
CASSEGLSGRTDTQYF
>TRBJ2-7|TRBV6-4
CASSDSQREFNEQYF
>TRBJ2-2|TRBV6-5
CASSYPRSQNTGELFF
>TRBJ2-1|TRBV9
CASSEAGGPNEQFF
>TRBJ2-6|TRBV6-1
CASSPGTSGANVLTF
>TRBJ1-2|TRBV6-5
CASNPNPGQPYGYTF
>TRBJ2-7|TRBV2
CARGRSGGEQYF
>TRBJ1-1|TRBV28
CASSLGVRSTEAFF
>TRBJ1-1|TRBV28
CASSSHQNTEAFF
>TRBJ2-3|TRBV18
CASSRPGLATDTQYF
>TRBJ2-1|TRBV2
CASRVGEYNEQFF
>TRBJ2-1|TRBV18
CASSPPTYNEQFF
>TRBJ1-2|TRBV9
CASSAKDRAYYGYTF
>TRBJ2-5|TRBV4-2
CASSQGTSLGETQYF
>TRBJ2-3|TRBV2
CASTGLAGYTQYF
>TRBJ1-4|TRBV2
CASSDGRVNEKLFF
>TRBJ2-7|TRBV5-1
CASRAGTSSYEQYF
>TRBJ2-3|TRBV6-7
CASSPGTGGSPDTQYF
>TRBJ2-5|TRBV6-6
CASRDRGFGETQYF
>TRBJ1-2|TRBV30
CRRLLGYGYTF
>TRBJ2-7|TRBV28
CASRSLSEGPYEQYF
>TRBJ2-5|TRBV9
CASSAGTSGNQETQYF
>TRBJ1-1|TRBV7-2
CASSYGPLPGEAFF
>TRBJ2-5|TRBV19
CASSLDGRETQYF
>TRBJ2-1|TRBV7-9
CASSLSRDEQFF
>TRBJ1-5|TRBV19
CASQPRDRGLSGNQPQHF
>TRBJ2-7|TRBV18
CASSPAGHYEQYF
>TRBJ2-3|TRBV4-2
CASSQDPAGGSTDTQYF
>TRBJ2-5|TRBV9
CASSVNGRETQYF
>TRBJ2-4|TRBV5-1
CASSSDLATDRNIQYF
>TRBJ2-7|TRBV5-1
CASSPTGQSYEQYF
>TRBJ2-2|TRBV28
CASSPGQMTGELFF
>TRBJ1-5|TRBV18
CASSPQSGGDQPQHF
>TRBJ2-6|TRBV7-8
CASSPRTGVGANVLTF
>TRBJ2-1|TRBV7-9
CASSPFGRNSYNEQFF
>TRBJ2-2|TRBV29-1
CSAQGLAGGGTGELFF